These T cell receptor beta chains were read from a single sample in a study of blood T cell repertoires in COVID-19. Method: immunoSEQ multiplex PCR; TCRdb's copy keeps in-frame clones and lacks some. The sample shows roughly 380,000 clones, about 88% of them seen only once. Sequencing input: PBMCs or T cells enriched from blood (not recorded which). Receptor source: a woman in her 30s who had recovered from COVID-19. Both conserved end residues are part of each CDR3. A D gene is named only where the DNA matches it firmly.

TGTGCCAGCAGCTTCATAGGGGTGTATGGCTACACCTTC	CASSFIGVYGYTF	TRBV7-9	TRBJ1-2	-
TGCAGTGCTAGCCCCGGCGGGGAGCTGTTTTTT	CSASPGGELFF	TRBV20-1	TRBJ2-2	-
TGTGCCAGCAGTTTATCCCCTGGGAGGGGAGCTTTCTTT	CASSLSPGRGAFF	TRBV27	TRBJ1-1	-
TGTGCCAGCAGCCAAAGATTGACAGGGGACTTTGGAAACACCATATATTTT	CASSQRLTGDFGNTIYF	TRBV14	TRBJ1-3	TRBD1
TGTGCCAGCAGCCTCGGACAGAACAATGAGCAGTTCTTC	CASSLGQNNEQFF	TRBV12-3/TRBV12-4	TRBJ2-1	-
TGTGCCAGCAGCTCTGGGACAGGGAAAGGCTACACCTTC	CASSSGTGKGYTF	TRBV6-5	TRBJ1-2	TRBD1
TGCGCCAGCAGCCCGCGTGAGGGCGGGAACACTGAAGCTTTCTTT	CASSPREGGNTEAFF	TRBV5-1	TRBJ1-1	-
TGTGCCACCAGTGGTTTACAGGGGGCCTACAATGAGCAGTTCTTC	CATSGLQGAYNEQFF	TRBV24-1	TRBJ2-1	TRBD1
TGTGCCAGTCTTAGCGGGGGGAAACTGTTTTTT	CASLSGGKLFF	TRBV19	TRBJ2-2	TRBD2
TGTGCCAGCAGCCCGGGACTAGGGTTAACGAACACCGGGGAGCTGTTTTTT	CASSPGLGLTNTGELFF	TRBV3-1/TRBV3-2	TRBJ2-2	TRBD2
TGTGCCAGCAGTTCCGGACAGGATACGCAGTATTTT	CASSSGQDTQYF	TRBV12-3/TRBV12-4	TRBJ2-3	-